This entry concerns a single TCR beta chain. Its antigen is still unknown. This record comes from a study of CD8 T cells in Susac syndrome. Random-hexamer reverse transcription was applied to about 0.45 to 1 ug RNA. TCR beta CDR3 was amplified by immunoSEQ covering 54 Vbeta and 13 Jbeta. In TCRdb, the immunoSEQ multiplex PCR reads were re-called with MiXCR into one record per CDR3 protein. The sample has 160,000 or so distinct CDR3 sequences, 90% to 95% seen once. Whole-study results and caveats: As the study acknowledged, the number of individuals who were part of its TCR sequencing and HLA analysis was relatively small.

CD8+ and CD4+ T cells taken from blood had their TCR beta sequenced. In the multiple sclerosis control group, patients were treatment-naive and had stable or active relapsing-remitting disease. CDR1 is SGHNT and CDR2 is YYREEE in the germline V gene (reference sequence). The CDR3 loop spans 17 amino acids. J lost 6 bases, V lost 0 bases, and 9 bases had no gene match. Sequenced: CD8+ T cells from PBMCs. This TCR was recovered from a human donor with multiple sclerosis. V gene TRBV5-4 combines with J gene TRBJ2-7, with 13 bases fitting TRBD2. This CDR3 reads CASSLGTSGGRASEQYF. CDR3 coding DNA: TGTGCCAGCAGCTTGGGGACTAGCGGGGGCCGGGCCTCCGAGCAGTACTTC.